The clone carrying this T cell receptor (beta chain) has a count of ten or more. This entry belongs to a study of blood T cells in healthy people across ages. The sample providers were healthy Caucasian people from Russia, aged roughly 6 to 95. Trimming removed 3 bases from V and 2 bases from J; junction bases left unmatched: 4. CDR1 SGHRS and CDR2 YFSETQ come from the germline V gene. There are 16 residues in the CDR3. Sample-barcoded 5' priming and a J-beta primer mix drove a second PCR of about 6 to 12 cycles. TCRdb re-analysed the 5' RACE reads in MiXCR, keeping a single row per CDR3 protein. Of hundreds of thousands of distinct CDR3 sequences in the sample, approximately 30% were seen once.

The source is a woman of 80 years or more in good health. The chain recombines TRBV5-1 with TRBJ2-3; 12 nucleotides align to TRBD2. What was sequenced was blood. In nucleotides, the CDR3 is TGCGCCAGCAGCTCAACTAGCGGGGGGCCCACAGATACGCAGTATTTT. Translating gives CASSSTSGGPTDTQYF.